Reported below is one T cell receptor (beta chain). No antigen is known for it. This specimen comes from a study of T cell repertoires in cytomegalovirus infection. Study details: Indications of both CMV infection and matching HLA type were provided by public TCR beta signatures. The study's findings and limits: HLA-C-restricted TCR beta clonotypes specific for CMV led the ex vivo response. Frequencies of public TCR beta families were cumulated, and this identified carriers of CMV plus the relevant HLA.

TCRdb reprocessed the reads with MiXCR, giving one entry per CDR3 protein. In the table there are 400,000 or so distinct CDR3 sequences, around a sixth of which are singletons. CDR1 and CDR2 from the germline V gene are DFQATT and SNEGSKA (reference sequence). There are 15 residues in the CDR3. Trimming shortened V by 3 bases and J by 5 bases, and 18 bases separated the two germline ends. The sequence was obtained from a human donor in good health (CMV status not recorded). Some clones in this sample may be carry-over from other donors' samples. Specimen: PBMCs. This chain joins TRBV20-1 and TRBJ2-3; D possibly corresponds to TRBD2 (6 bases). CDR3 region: CSASPSAFVLDTQYF. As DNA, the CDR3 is TGCAGTGCTAGTCCTAGCGCCTTTGTGTTAGATACGCAGTATTTT.